This is a list of T cell receptor beta chains from one sample in a study of T-cell reconstitution after alpha-beta-depleted transplantation in children. TCRdb redid the calling of the PCR reads with MiXCR, one entry per CDR3 protein. The sample has about 610,000 distinct CDR3 sequences; about 10% are singletons. This specimen consisted of PBMCs from the stem cell graft donor, obtained from the stem cell graft. These receptors all stem from a human donor who donated a stem cell graft to a child with acute myeloid leukemia. The CDR3 runs from the conserved cysteine through the conserved F or W. The D gene is left open where the match is weak. The size of a clone is reported for some rows only, either as once, few or many, or as a class for expanded clones.

many,.,TRBJ2-1,TRBV2,TGTGCCAGCAGTATCACAGGACAATACAATGAGCAGTTCTTC,CASSITGQYNEQFF
few,TRBD2,TRBJ2-3,TRBV14,TGTGCCAGCAGCCAGGGCCGGGGACTAGCGACAGATACGCAGTATTTT,CASSQGRGLATDTQYF
few,.,TRBJ2-7,TRBV11-1,TGTGCCAGCAGCTTATCGCGGAACCCCCCCGAGCAGTACTTC,CASSLSRNPPEQYF
many,TRBD2,TRBJ2-1,TRBV12-3/TRBV12-4,TGTGCCAGCAGTCGTAGCGGGAGTGTCTACAATGAGCAGTTCTTC,CASSRSGSVYNEQFF
.,TRBD1,TRBJ1-4,TRBV10-3,TGTGCCATCAGTGGGGACAGGGCCGAAAAACTGTTTTTT,CAISGDRAEKLFF
many,.,TRBJ2-3,TRBV6-2/TRBV6-3,TGTGCCAGCAGTTTGCGGGGCGGCGGCCCAGATACGCAGTATTTT,CASSLRGGGPDTQYF
.,.,TRBJ1-2,TRBV12-3/TRBV12-4,TGTGCCAGCAGTTTATTCCAAGGGTCAAAACACTATGGCTACACCTTC,CASSLFQGSKHYGYTF
many,.,TRBJ2-3,TRBV4-2,TGTGCCAGCAGCCAAGAGGAGGGGCGGGTCACAGATACGCAGTATTTT,CASSQEEGRVTDTQYF
few,TRBD2,TRBJ2-2,TRBV20-1,TGCAGTGCTAGAGAACTCTCCCCGGGACTAGCGGGAGTGGGGGAGCTGTTTTTT,CSARELSPGLAGVGELFF
.,TRBD1,TRBJ1-1,TRBV20-1,TGCAGTGCTAGGGGACAGGGGCACATGAACACTGAAGCTTTCTTT,CSARGQGHMNTEAFF
many,.,TRBJ2-3,TRBV12-3/TRBV12-4,TGTGCCAGCAGTTCCAGGGGAAGCACAGATACGCAGTATTTT,CASSSRGSTDTQYF
.,.,TRBJ2-7,TRBV28,TGTGCCAGCAGTTTCCAAACTCCCCCCAAGCAGTACTTC,CASSFQTPPKQYF
.,TRBD1,TRBJ2-7,TRBV5-1,TGCGCCAGCAGCCCCGGACAGGCTTACGGCTACGAGCAGTACTTC,CASSPGQAYGYEQYF
few,.,TRBJ1-1,TRBV7-3,TGTGCCAGCAGCCCTAAGGGTCTCATGGGGGGCACTGAAGCTTTCTTT,CASSPKGLMGGTEAFF
few,TRBD1,TRBJ2-1,TRBV9,TGTGCCAGCAGCAATCCTGGACAGGTTCGAGATGAGCAGTTCTTC,CASSNPGQVRDEQFF
.,.,TRBJ1-6,TRBV12-3/TRBV12-4,TGTGCCAGCAGTTTAAACGCACGAGGGTCACCCCTCCACTTT,CASSLNARGSPLHF
.,TRBD1,TRBJ2-7,TRBV7-9,TGTGCCAGCAGCCCCCGTCAGGGGGCTACTGGCGAGCAGTACTTC,CASSPRQGATGEQYF
few,TRBD2,TRBJ2-1,TRBV20-1,TGCAGTGCTAGAGCTGGCGGGAGGGCCGGGTTCTTC,CSARAGGRAGFF
many,.,TRBJ1-3,TRBV12-3/TRBV12-4,TGTGCCAGCAGTCTACAGGTGGACGGAAACACCATATATTTT,CASSLQVDGNTIYF
.,.,TRBJ2-6,TRBV5-1,TGCGCCAGCAGTCCCACGAGCGCTGGGGCCAACGTCCTGACTTTC,CASSPTSAGANVLTF
many,.,TRBJ1-1,TRBV20-1,TGCAGTGCTAGAGTCATCCCTACTTATACTGAAGCTTTCTTT,CSARVIPTYTEAFF
few,TRBD1,TRBJ2-1,TRBV6-2/TRBV6-3,TGTGCCAGCAGTTCCAACACAGGACAGGAAGCATTACCCTCCTACAATGAGCAGTTCTTC,CASSSNTGQEALPSYNEQFF
.,.,TRBJ2-7,TRBV20-1,TGCAGTGCTACGAGCGTCGACGAGCAGTACTTC,CSATSVDEQYF
many,TRBD2,TRBJ2-1,TRBV20-1,TGCAGTGCTACGACTAGCGGGAGGGGAGGTAGACACAATGAGCAGTTCTTC,CSATTSGRGGRHNEQFF
.,TRBD1,TRBJ2-7,TRBV5-1,TGCGCCAGCAGCTCGTTAGCTGGACAGGGTATCCACGAGCAGTACTTC,CASSSLAGQGIHEQYF
few,TRBD2,TRBJ2-5,TRBV6-1,TGTGCCAGCAGCCCCCGACTAGCGGGAGAGAAAGAGACCCAGTACTTC,CASSPRLAGEKETQYF
many,.,TRBJ2-2,TRBV12-5,TGTGCTAGTGGTTTGGAATACGCCGGGGAGCTGTTTTTT,CASGLEYAGELFF